Below, 11 T cell receptor beta chains from the same sample are listed, as sequenced in a study of T-cell reconstitution after alpha-beta-depleted transplantation in children. Unique molecular identifiers were built into the TCRbeta library. From the PCR reads, TCRdb called clonotypes with MiXCR, one entry per CDR3 protein. This table holds around 490,000 distinct CDR3 sequences, about an eighth found once. Source: PBMCs, mostly from graft donor cells, taken 180 days after TCRalphabeta/CD19-depleted stem cell transplant. The receptors derive from a female patient aged 2 to 10 who had a stem cell transplant for aplastic anemia, so the T cells may come from the graft donor.

J is TRBJ2-2 and V is TRBV27; no definite D call. CDR1 MNHEY and CDR2 SMNVEV come from the germline V gene (reference sequence). The CDR3 contains 12 residues. Trimming removed 1 base from V and 6 bases from J, with 3 bases in between. The CDR3 loop reads CASSLWSGELFF. The CDR3 region has the DNA TGTGCCAGCAGTTTATGGTCCGGGGAGCTGTTTTTT.

CDR3 nucleotide sequence: TGCAGTGCTCACACAGGGGGAGCCTACAATGAGCAGTTCTTC. This translates into CSAHTGGAYNEQFF. The chain has TRBV20-1 and TRBJ2-1; 8 bases are a match to TRBD1. The CDR3 runs 14 residues. The germline CDR1 and CDR2 sequences are DFQATT and SNEGSKA (reference sequence). With V trimmed by 5 bases and J by 2 bases, 5 bases remained unmatched.

CDR3 loop: CASSVGGAQNGELFF. CDR3 coding DNA: TGTGCCAGCAGCGTAGGGGGGGCGCAGAACGGGGAGCTGTTTTTT. The gene calls are TRBV9 and TRBJ2-2; D is perhaps TRBD1 or TRBD2 (6 bases each). The CDR3 is made up of 15 amino acids. With 0 bases removed from V and 7 bases from J, the gap between germline ends came to 13 bases. Germline values: CDR1 SGDLS, CDR2 YYNGEE.

The chain employs TRBV24-1 and TRBJ2-5; perhaps TRBD1 as D (5 bases). Trimming removed 9 bases from V and 1 base from J, with 17 bases in between. CDR3 size: 15 residues. The V gene's germline CDR1 is KGHDR and CDR2 SFDVKD. CDR3 loop: CATLTDKGPQETQYF. For the CDR3, the DNA is TGTGCCACCTTAACCGATAAGGGGCCCCAAGAGACCCAGTACTTC.

CDR3 region: CASSFPEGRETQYF. The CDR3 region has the DNA TGTGCCAGCAGCTTTCCCGAGGGCCGAGAGACCCAGTACTTC. The chain recombines TRBV7-9 with TRBJ2-5; a possible D gene is TRBD2 (5 bases). CDR1 SEHNR and CDR2 FQNEAQ come from the germline V gene (reference sequence). Trimming cost V 3 bases and J 4 bases, with 12 bases left between them. The CDR3 loop spans 14 amino acids.

The chain uses TRBV10-3 and TRBJ1-5; possibly TRBD1 for D (6 bases). Germline values: CDR1 ENHRY, CDR2 SYGVKD. The CDR3 contains 15 residues. V was pared by 10 bases and J by 2 bases, with 18 bases between. The CDR3 DNA reads TGTGCCACCCATCCCACCGGGGGCGGCAATCAGCCCCAGCATTTT. Encoded protein: CATHPTGGGNQPQHF.

V and J are TRBV7-2 and TRBJ2-3, with TRBD1 matching 11 bases. CDR1 is SGHTA and CDR2 is FQGNSA in the germline V gene. The CDR3 runs 13 residues. With 8 bases clipped from V and 5 bases from J, the junction kept 3 bases outside the gene matches. CDR3 loop: CASGTGGLDTQYF. The CDR3 DNA reads as TGTGCCAGCGGGACAGGGGGTTTAGATACGCAGTATTTT. The variable domain in full, completed from reference TRBV7-2 and TRBJ2-3, reads GAGVSQSPSNKVTEKGKDVELRCDPISGHTALYWYRQSLGQGLEFLIYFQGNSAPDKSGLPSDRFSAERTGGSVSTLTIQRTQQEDSAVYLCASGTGGLDTQYFGPGTRLTVL.

The sample holds a few counts of this clonotype. This chain joins TRBV19 and TRBJ2-5, with 7 nucleotides matching TRBD2. This CDR3 spans 12 amino acids. Losses at the gene ends were 10 bases for V and 2 bases for J; bases not matched to a gene: 4. Germline lookup yields CDR1 LNHDA and CDR2 SQIVND (reference sequence). The CDR3 bases are TGTGCCACCCGCGGGGGACAAGAGACCCAGTACTTC. It codes for CATRGGQETQYF.

The chain is built from TRBV13 and TRBJ2-5; TRBD2 is a possible D gene (5 bases). The CDR3 has 16 residues. Trimming took 5 bases from V and 1 from J, leaving 17 bases between them. Germline-derived CDR1 and CDR2 are PRHDT and FYEKMQ (reference sequence). Here the CDR3 reads CASSPPYGLSQETQYF. The CDR3 DNA reads as TGTGCCAGCAGCCCCCCCTACGGACTGTCCCAAGAGACCCAGTACTTC.

This chain links TRBV27 with TRBJ2-5; D is possibly TRBD1 (6 bases). V was trimmed by 5 bases and J by 2 bases, leaving 12 bases between them. The CDR3 has 14 amino acids. The V gene's germline CDR1 is MNHEY and CDR2 SMNVEV (reference sequence). The CDR3 loop reads CASSRFDRQETQYF. The CDR3 coding sequence is TGTGCCAGCAGTCGATTCGACAGGCAAGAGACCCAGTACTTC.

This clonotype was seen a few times. V gene TRBV5-6 combines with J gene TRBJ2-1, with 10 bases aligning to TRBD2. Trimming cost V 0 bases and J 6 bases; bases outside gene matches: 9. This CDR3 comprises 17 residues. CDR1 and CDR2 from the germline V gene are SGHDT and YYEEEE. As DNA, the CDR3 is TGTGCCAGCAGCTTGGCACCGGGAGCGGGAGGGCCCAATGAGCAGTTCTTC. It specifies CASSLAPGAGGPNEQFF.